This entry concerns a single T cell receptor (beta chain). A library made for alpha chains picked up this beta chain off target, so its size means little. TCRdb re-derived calls from the RT-PCR reads in MiXCR, one entry per CDR3 protein. The sample records about 6,500 distinct CDR3 sequences, approximately 91% being singletons. This CDR3 is 14 amino acids long. The germline CDR1 and CDR2 sequences are MNHNS and SASEGT. Trimming cost V 10 bases and J 3 bases; bases outside gene matches: 5. This TCR derives from a female donor in good health, serving as a healthy control. The rearrangement joins TRBV6-1 to TRBJ2-2, with TRBD1 matching 10 bases. Sequencing was carried out using memory CD4+ T cells from blood. For the CDR3, the DNA is TGTGCCACCCGGGGACAGGGGTACACCGGGGAGCTGTTTTTT. Translation gives CATRGQGYTGELFF.